This is a list of T cell receptor beta chains from one sample in a study of identical twins. TCRdb re-derived calls from the 5' RACE reads in MiXCR, one entry per CDR3 protein. The sample has about 470,000 distinct CDR3 sequences, around 24% seen once. A further study also used this sample, focusing on T cells expressing NK-cell markers.

The sequencing sample was made of CD4+ T cells sorted from blood. The receptors were sampled from a woman between 18 and 29 years old in good health. Both conserved end residues are part of each CDR3.

v_gene,j_gene,CDR3aa
TRBV24-1,TRBJ2-5,CATSDSGLETQYF
TRBV7-9,TRBJ1-2,CASSHEGGGYTF
TRBV20-1,TRBJ2-5,CSAQIGVQETQYF
TRBV20-1,TRBJ1-2,CSAHQANYGYTF
TRBV5-1,TRBJ2-5,CASSPQRGLETQYF
TRBV7-2,TRBJ2-1,CASSLAGAAYNEQFF
TRBV19,TRBJ2-3,CASTAKGWTSGSSTDTQYF
TRBV9,TRBJ2-1,CASSPLAASYNEQFF
TRBV20-1,TRBJ2-3,CSAGLAGGGDTQYF
TRBV20-1,TRBJ2-1,CSARGPGRRLVDEQFF
TRBV20-1,TRBJ1-1,CSARVAGIVGFTEAFF
TRBV7-8,TRBJ2-7,CASSLGMRSYEQYF
TRBV29-1,TRBJ1-4,CSAKDGNEKLFF
TRBV20-1,TRBJ1-6,CSAQVGLRDSPLHF
TRBV5-6,TRBJ2-3,CASSFDWRETDTQYF
TRBV12-3/TRBV12-4,TRBJ1-2,CASSLKGWGYTF
TRBV5-1,TRBJ1-5,CASPDSLYQPQHF
TRBV2,TRBJ1-2,CASSETRNYGYTF
TRBV20-1,TRBJ1-5,CSAATWRQRNQPQHF
TRBV20-1,TRBJ2-3,CSAPVRQSTDTQYF
TRBV27,TRBJ2-1,CASSLEVPSSYNEQFF
TRBV12-3/TRBV12-4,TRBJ1-2,CASSLDGQRGYTF
TRBV4-2,TRBJ2-3,CASSQDRTGADTQYF
TRBV7-2,TRBJ1-2,CASSFSSPAANYGYTF
TRBV5-6,TRBJ1-2,CASSLPGAAGYTF
TRBV5-1,TRBJ1-1,CASSYRQNTEAFF
TRBV9,TRBJ1-1,CASSSTDRVTEAFF
TRBV7-8,TRBJ2-1,CASSPGVEQFF
TRBV4-3,TRBJ2-3,CASSQGLRDTQYF
TRBV7-3,TRBJ2-6,CASSLGHVSGANVLTF
TRBV12-3/TRBV12-4,TRBJ2-1,CASSGLAARHYNEQFF
TRBV6-2/TRBV6-3,TRBJ2-1,CASSRSPRDRVAFGTYNEQFF
TRBV6-1,TRBJ2-1,CASSEVRRTSAPLNEQFF
TRBV12-3/TRBV12-4,TRBJ1-5,CASTGDRDGNQPQHF
TRBV20-1,TRBJ2-1,CSAPRLAGYNEQFF
TRBV12-3/TRBV12-4,TRBJ2-3,CASRLGLAITDTQYF
TRBV20-1,TRBJ2-4,CSALPVGGLAKNIQYF
TRBV12-3/TRBV12-4,TRBJ1-3,CASSWDRGVRGNTIYF
TRBV20-1,TRBJ2-1,CSARDAGVAYNEQFF
TRBV5-1,TRBJ2-3,CASTRTSGVDTQYF
TRBV29-1,TRBJ2-5,CSVDGGATVETQYF
TRBV29-1,TRBJ2-1,CSLASSSYNEQFF
TRBV20-1,TRBJ1-1,CRSSLTWVGQATEAFF
TRBV20-1,TRBJ2-1,CSARRLAGVYEQFF
TRBV7-8,TRBJ2-4,CASSLAPGVAKNIQYF
TRBV12-3/TRBV12-4,TRBJ2-2,CASSPARGTTRAPITGELFF